The rows below give T cell receptor beta chains drawn from one sample of a study of T-cell reconstitution after alpha-beta-depleted transplantation in children. A single record per CDR3 protein comes from TCRdb applying MiXCR to the PCR reads. Of 600,000 to 700,000 distinct CDR3 sequences listed, approximately 16% are singletons. The material was PBMCs from the stem cell graft donor, obtained from the stem cell graft. These receptors were obtained from a human donor who donated a stem cell graft to a child with acute myeloid leukemia. CDR3s include the opening cysteine and the closing phenylalanine or tryptophan. The D gene is left open where the match is weak. Where a row states a size, it is once, few, many or the class of an expanded clone; other rows omit it.

TRBV20-1	-	TRBJ1-5	many	TGCAGTGCTAGAGATCCCGGGGAGGGCAATCAGCCCCAGCATTTT	CSARDPGEGNQPQHF
TRBV6-1	-	TRBJ1-2	-	TGTGCCAGCAGTGACCCAGGACGGACGGCGCGCTATGGCTACACCTTC	CASSDPGRTARYGYTF
TRBV7-2	-	TRBJ2-1	many	TGTGCCAGCAGCCTCGGCGTAGGCAGCAATGAGCAGTTCTTC	CASSLGVGSNEQFF
TRBV7-2	TRBD2	TRBJ2-1	few	TGTGCCAGCAGCTTGCCCACTAGCGGCAGAAATGAGCAGTTCTTC	CASSLPTSGRNEQFF
TRBV20-1	-	TRBJ1-1	many	TGCAGTGCTCCCCTCCGAGGTAGCGGCACTGAAGCTTTCTTT	CSAPLRGSGTEAFF
TRBV7-9	-	TRBJ2-5	few	TGTGCCAGCAGCCCCGCGGCTGGGGAGACCCAGTACTTC	CASSPAAGETQYF
TRBV4-2	-	TRBJ1-6	-	TGTGCCAGCGCGACGGGGGGGCAGATTAATTCACCCCTCCACTTT	CASATGGQINSPLHF
TRBV5-8	-	TRBJ1-2	once	TGTGCCAGCAGCTTGGTCAGGGCGCTGTATGGCTACACCTTC	CASSLVRALYGYTF
TRBV20-1	-	TRBJ2-3	many	TGCAGTGCTGACCTCTCTAGCACAGATACGCAGTATTTT	CSADLSSTDTQYF
TRBV9	-	TRBJ2-3	many	TGTGCCAGCAGCGCAGAACAGGGAAAGGATACGCAGTATTTT	CASSAEQGKDTQYF
TRBV7-8	TRBD1	TRBJ2-1	few	TGTGCCACCGACCCCACAGGGGAAAATGAGCAGTTCTTC	CATDPTGENEQFF
TRBV20-1	-	TRBJ2-5	many	TGCAGTGCTAGAGGATCCGGATTCGGAGAGACCCAGTACTTC	CSARGSGFGETQYF
TRBV15	-	TRBJ1-3	few	TGTGCCACCAGCAGAGAAGCCGGCAGGGAAAACACCATATATTTT	CATSREAGRENTIYF
TRBV20-1	-	TRBJ2-1	many	TGCAGTGCTAGTTGGGTCTTGGGGAATGAGCAGTTCTTC	CSASWVLGNEQFF
TRBV4-1	-	TRBJ2-3	-	TGCGCCAGCAGCCAAGGGGCGACGGACCCTAGCACAGATACGCAGTATTTT	CASSQGATDPSTDTQYF
TRBV29-1	TRBD1	TRBJ1-2	many	TGCAGCGTTGAAGATTTCGTAAGCAAGGACAGGGGAACCGATTATGGCTACACCTTC	CSVEDFVSKDRGTDYGYTF
TRBV7-2	-	TRBJ1-3	many	TGTGCCAGCAGCTCCAGGGGCACCAGCTCTGGAAACACCATATATTTT	CASSSRGTSSGNTIYF
TRBV5-1	TRBD1	TRBJ2-3	few	TGCGCCAGCAGCTTGGGGACAGGGGTCACAGATACGCAGTATTTT	CASSLGTGVTDTQYF
TRBV5-1	-	TRBJ2-4	-	TGCGCCAGCAGCGGTGGCCAGTCAGAGGAAAACATTCAGTACTTC	CASSGGQSEENIQYF
TRBV29-1	-	TRBJ1-1	-	TGCAGCGTTGTTGGAGGGCCTCAAGGGGCTGAAGCTTTCTTT	CSVVGGPQGAEAFF
TRBV7-2	-	TRBJ1-1	many	TGTGCCAGCAGCTTAGACTTAGGCACTGAAGCTTTCTTT	CASSLDLGTEAFF
TRBV20-1	TRBD2	TRBJ2-1	few	TGCAGTGCTAGAACACTAGCGGGTTTCAATGAGCAGTTCTTC	CSARTLAGFNEQFF
TRBV11-2	-	TRBJ2-1	-	TGTGCCAGCAGCTTGTTGTACAGCGGCGAGCAGTTCTTC	CASSLLYSGEQFF
TRBV7-2	-	TRBJ2-4	few	TGTGCCAGCAGCCCAGGGAACGGTCTAGCCAAAAACATTCAGTACTTC	CASSPGNGLAKNIQYF
TRBV24-1	TRBD1	TRBJ2-1	-	TGTGCCACCAGTGATCCAGGACAGGGGCCCTACAATGAGCAGTTCTTC	CATSDPGQGPYNEQFF